Shown below are 17 T cell receptor beta chains from a single sample sequenced in a study of cytomegalovirus exposure and HLA in healthy donors. Primers included in the PCR were 60 Vbeta and 13 Jbeta primers. The method was immunoSEQ multiplex PCR; TCRdb's version includes in-frame clones alone and lacks a portion of them. The repertoire consists of roughly 140,000 clones, with around 72% occurring once and the leading ten covering around 2.2%. Sequenced material: PBMCs. All receptors come from a man in his forties in good health and CMV-seronegative.

The chain uses TRBV19 and TRBJ2-5; the match to TRBD1 covers 8 bases. Germline V gene sequence: CDR1 LNHDA, CDR2 SQIVND (reference sequence). Trimming removed 4 bases from V and 0 bases from J; junction bases left unmatched: 4. This CDR3 has 15 amino acids. In nucleotides, the CDR3 is TGTGCCAGTAGTACCAGGACAGGGAACCAAGAGACCCAGTACTTC. It specifies CASSTRTGNQETQYF.

The chain links TRBV9 to TRBJ1-1, with a possible D match to TRBD1 (5 bases). CDR3 length: 18 residues. V lost 1 base, J lost 1 base, and 20 bases lay in between. The germline V gene has CDR1 SGDLS and CDR2 YYNGEE. The CDR3 spells CASSVNPGMLAGNTEAFF. In DNA, the CDR3 is TGTGCCAGCAGCGTAAATCCAGGGATGTTAGCTGGGAACACTGAAGCTTTCTTT. Combining the CDR3 with reference TRBV9 and TRBJ1-1 gives the whole variable domain DSGVTQTPKHLITATGQRVTLRCSPRSGDLSVYWYQQSLDQGLQFLIQYYNGEERAKGNILERFSAQQFPDLHSELNLSSLELGDSALYFCASSVNPGMLAGNTEAFFGQGTRLTVV.

This clone occurred once. The rearrangement links TRBV5-4 to TRBJ2-1, with a weak D call TRBD1 (6 bases). This CDR3 contains 14 residues. Germline CDR1 reads SGHNT; CDR2 reads YYREEE (reference sequence). The V and J ends lost 0 bases and 8 bases respectively, with 12 bases between them. As DNA, the CDR3 is TGTGCCAGCAGCTTGGCCGTGGACAGCGATGAGCAGTTCTTC. Its protein is CASSLAVDSDEQFF.

CDR3 amino acids: CASLETGEQFF. The CDR3 DNA sequence: TGTGCCAGCCTCGAGACAGGGGAGCAGTTCTTC. The chain uses TRBV28 and TRBJ2-1, with 7 positions matching TRBD1. The CDR3 consists of 11 residues. V dropped 8 bases and J dropped 10; count of bases not matched to a gene: 5. The germline V gene encodes CDR1 MDHEN and CDR2 SYDVKM. The full variable domain, with the rest looked up from reference TRBV28 and TRBJ2-1, is DVKVTQSSRYLVKRTGEKVFLECVQDMDHENMFWYRQDPGLGLRLIYFSYDVKMKEKGDIPEGYSVSREKKERFSLILESASTNQTSMYLCASLETGEQFFGPGTRLTVL.

The V call is TRBV2, the J call TRBJ2-2; 8 bases are a match to TRBD2. CDR3 length: 12 residues. V lost 6 bases, J lost 6 bases, and 0 bases stayed unmatched. Germline CDR1 is SNHLY and CDR2 is FYNNEI. Written as DNA, the CDR3 is TGTGCCAGCAGGGGACTAGCCGGGGAGCTGTTTTTT. It encodes CASRGLAGELFF.

The chain links TRBV7-9 to TRBJ2-2; D is uncertain. From germline, CDR1 is SEHNR and CDR2 FQNEAQ (reference sequence). V shed 1 base and J shed 0 bases, with 9 bases lying between them. The CDR3 has 16 amino acids. The CDR3 loop reads CASSLDRPANTGELFF. CDR3 nucleotide sequence: TGTGCCAGCAGCTTAGACAGACCGGCGAACACCGGGGAGCTGTTTTTT.

A note on this clone: At one boundary the junction diverges from the germline segment, which might be a read error. The J gene is TRBJ1-2, the V gene TRBV6-5; 8 nucleotides match TRBD1. CDR1 is MNHEY, CDR2 SVGAGI, per germline. The CDR3 covers 12 residues. The CDR3 DNA reads as TGTGCCAGCAGTACCAGGGGGCACGGCTACCCCTTC. It is translated as CASSTRGHGYPF.

The CDR3 region has the DNA TGCAGCGTTGGAGGGGGCGCCGAGCAGTACTTC. Residues: CSVGGGAEQYF. J is TRBJ2-5 and V is TRBV29-1; TRBD1 matches 7 bases. The DNA end favors TRBJ2-7, so the J call may be wrong. Germline V gene lookup returns CDR1 SQVTM and CDR2 ANQGSEA. CDR3 length equals 11 residues.

This sequence joins TRBV18 and TRBJ2-7; TRBD1 aligns across 7 bases. The trim removed 0 bases at V and 3 bases at J, leaving 5 bases unmatched. The CDR3 sequence is 15 residues long. The germline V gene has CDR1 KGHSH and CDR2 LQKENI. DNA of the CDR3: TGTGCCAGCTCACCACCGGGGCGACAGGGCTACGAGCAGTACTTC. Translated, it gives CASSPPGRQGYEQYF.

The count of this clone is one. V gene TRBV6-1 combines with J gene TRBJ1-1; TRBD1 agrees at 9 bases. Germline assignment: CDR1 MNHNS and CDR2 SASEGT. This CDR3 has 13 amino acids. V shed 7 bases and J 6 bases; nucleotides not matched to a gene: 6. In nucleotides, the CDR3 is TGTGCCAGCACTTGGACAGGGGCGGCTGAAGCTTTCTTT. Translation: CASTWTGAAEAFF.

The rearrangement links TRBV6-5 to TRBJ1-5; D is unresolved. The germline V gene has CDR1 MNHEY and CDR2 SVGAGI. The CDR3 loop spans 12 amino acids. Between the trimmed V and J ends, which lost 6 bases and 5 bases, there was a span of 8 bases. The chain's CDR3 is CASSSRDQPQHF. In nucleotides, the CDR3 is TGTGCCAGCAGCTCACGAGATCAGCCCCAGCATTTT.

The rearrangement uses TRBV25-1 and TRBJ1-4, with no clear D. Trimming removed 6 bases from V and 8 bases from J, with 16 bases in between. Germline CDR1 MGHDK, CDR2 SYGVNS. There are 14 residues in the CDR3. CDR3 region: CASRDARGGEKLFF. The CDR3 nucleotides read TGTGCCAGCAGAGACGCACGGGGAGGAGAAAAACTGTTTTTT.

The V call is TRBV7-2, the J call TRBJ2-7; 8 bases fit TRBD2. After removal of 6 bases from V and 5 bases from J, the junction contained 9 bases not matched to a gene. Germline V gene lookup returns CDR1 SGHTA and CDR2 FQGNSA. The CDR3 extends over 14 amino acids. The CDR3 protein is CASRNSGGLNEQYF. Written as DNA, the CDR3 is TGTGCCAGCAGGAACTCGGGGGGGCTAAACGAGCAGTACTTC.

The V gene is TRBV7-9, the J gene TRBJ2-1; 8 bases match TRBD2. The CDR3 is 17 residues long. CDR1 is SEHNR and CDR2 is FQNEAQ in the germline V gene (reference sequence). The junction had 15 bases not matched to a gene; V was cut back by 5 bases and J by 6 bases. This CDR3 is CASSHAGTSYRSNEQFF. Written as DNA, the CDR3 is TGTGCCAGCAGCCACGCCGGGACTAGTTATAGGAGCAATGAGCAGTTCTTC. The full variable domain, its missing parts supplied by reference TRBV7-9 and TRBJ2-1, is DTGVSQNPRHKITKRGQNVTFRCDPISEHNRLYWYRQTLGQGPEFLTYFQNEAQLEKSRLLSDRFSAERPKGSFSTLEIQRTEQGDSAMYLCASSHAGTSYRSNEQFFGPGTRLTVL.

The chain uses TRBV7-3 and TRBJ2-3, with TRBD2 matching over 8 bases. V gave up 5 bases and J gave up 2 bases; unmatched junction bases: 9. Germline V gene lookup returns CDR1 SGHTA and CDR2 FQGTGA. CDR3 length: 16 residues. The CDR3 reads CASSPGPGGDTDTQYF. In DNA, the CDR3 is TGTGCCAGCAGCCCCGGACCGGGGGGGGACACAGATACGCAGTATTTT.

J is TRBJ2-3 and V is TRBV13; TRBD1 agrees at 11 bases. With V trimmed by 5 bases and J by 2 bases, 9 bases remained unmatched. The germline CDR1 and CDR2 sequences are PRHDT and FYEKMQ (reference sequence). The CDR3 covers 17 residues. CDR3 sequence reads: CASSPGQGASITDTQYF. DNA for the CDR3: TGTGCCAGCAGCCCAGGACAGGGGGCGTCGATCACAGATACGCAGTATTTT.

The V call is TRBV7-6, the J call TRBJ2-5, with TRBD2 identical over 9 bases. The end of the DNA fits TRBJ2-7 better, so the J call may be wrong. Germline loops: CDR1 SGHVS, CDR2 FNYEAQ. CDR3 length: 15 residues. CDR3 loop: CASSLWREGTYEQYF. The DNA for the CDR3 is TGTGCCAGCAGCTTATGGCGGGAGGGCACCTACGAGCAGTACTTC.